This T cell receptor beta chain was obtained from a study of shared clonotypes between healthy human individuals. CDR1 is SNHLY and CDR2 is FYNNEI in the germline V gene. The CDR3 runs to 15 residues. The V end was cut by 7 bases, the J end by 0 bases, with 15 bases between. The protocol was immunoSEQ multiplex PCR, while the TCRdb copy is restricted to in-frame clones and leaves out a portion. The table lists 750,000 to 1,000,000 clones, more than 85% of them singletons. CD45RO-negative, CCR7-positively selected cells formed the naive CD8 fraction, excluding terminally differentiated effector memory CD45RA+ cells.

The chain joins TRBV2 to TRBJ1-1; D might be TRBD1 (5 bases). The source material was naive CD8+ T cells sorted from blood. This clonotype was obtained from a man in his thirties or forties in good health. CDR3: CASNGLLGVNTEAFF. CDR3 coding DNA: TGTGCCAGCAATGGCTTGCTGGGGGTGAACACTGAAGCTTTCTTT.